This note documents a single T cell receptor beta chain sequence. Per the germline V gene, CDR1 is SGHTA and CDR2 is FQGTGA. This CDR3 is built from 16 residues. Trimming took 2 bases from V and 3 from J, leaving 13 bases between them. The source of the sample is a study of blood T cell repertoires in COVID-19. Cohorts were assigned according to the clinical history that participants reported. Two consecutive negative NP/OP PCR tests, clearance, or resolved symptoms defined Cohort 3 recovery. Per the authors' pipeline: Amplified reference gene primers provided the basis for estimating nucleated cell counts. Assay: immunoSEQ multiplex PCR; the TCRdb copy retains only in-frame clones and omits some. The V and J calls and the clone size are those of that table, but D and trimming were determined from the DNA. The sample has some 350,000 clones; around 87% are singletons.

The receptor comes from a man between 18 and 29 years old who had recovered from COVID-19. The gene calls are TRBV7-3 and TRBJ2-2; perhaps TRBD1 as D (6 bases). Sequencing input: PBMCs or T cells enriched from blood (not recorded which). The CDR3 is CASSLYQGIDTGELFF. In nucleotides, the CDR3 is TGTGCCAGCAGCTTATATCAGGGGATAGACACCGGGGAGCTGTTTTTT. The full variable domain, completed using reference TRBV7-3 and TRBJ2-2, is GAGVSQTPSNKVTEKGKYVELRCDPISGHTALYWYRQSLGQGPEFLIYFQGTGAADDSGLPNDRFFAVRPEGSVSTLKIQRTERGDSAVYLCASSLYQGIDTGELFFGEGSRLTVL.